Described below is a single T cell receptor beta chain sequence and its context. Its specificity is not known. The CDR3 is 17 amino acids. Trimming removed 7 bases from V and 1 base from J, with 20 bases in between. CDR1 and CDR2 from the germline V gene are MNHEY and SMNVEV (reference sequence). PCR was performed using 60 Vbeta and 13 Jbeta primers. Using immunoSEQ multiplex PCR, the repertoire was profiled, and TCRdb retains in-frame clones only, with some absent. The sample holds fewer than 200,000 clones, around four fifths seen once. The data derive from a study of cytomegalovirus exposure and HLA in healthy donors. Study-level findings and limits: Some TCR beta chains (164 of them) were listed as cytomegalovirus-associated. As a later analysis showed, a missense DCLRE1C variant was linked to trimming of TCR beta V- and J-genes.

Each of the donors was a healthy bone marrow donor. Sequenced material: PBMCs. This receptor was obtained from a woman between 18 and 29 years old in good health and CMV-seronegative. This chain uses TRBV27 with TRBJ1-3, with D possibly TRBD1 on 6 matching bases. CDR3 loop: CASTKQGLRGSGNTIYF. The CDR3 DNA sequence: TGTGCCAGCACCAAGCAGGGGCTTCGGGGTTCTGGAAACACCATATATTTT.